What follows are 5 T cell receptor beta chains derived from one specimen sequenced in a study of CD8 T cell repertoires and HIV-1 epitope variants. No cognate antigen is known for these TCRs. Measured with immunoSEQ multiplex PCR; TCRdb has only the in-frame clones, and not every one. The data hold 5,000 to 6,500 clones, with around 69% observed a single time. The sequenced material came from cultured CD8+ T cells derived from PBMCs. The receptors were gathered from a male donor with HIV.

This clone was found a few times. The chain couples TRBV7-9 to TRBJ1-1, with 7 bases fitting TRBD1. Germline CDR1 and CDR2: SEHNR and FQNEAQ (reference sequence). This CDR3 region has 13 residues. The trim removed 1 base at V and 7 bases at J, leaving 3 bases unmatched. The DNA of the CDR3 is TGTGCCAGCAGCTTAGACAGGGGAAATGAAGCTTTCTTT. The encoded protein is CASSLDRGNEAFF.

V gene TRBV2 combines with J gene TRBJ1-1; D might be TRBD1 (5 bases). Trimming left V 4 bases short and J 6 bases short, with 15 bases between. Per germline, CDR1 SNHLY and CDR2 FYNNEI. This CDR3 is 14 amino acids long. CDR3 residues: CASSGGEELSEAFF. The CDR3 coding sequence is TGTGCCAGCAGTGGAGGGGAAGAACTCTCTGAAGCTTTCTTT.

V usage is TRBV28 and J usage is TRBJ1-1, with unresolved D. CDR3 length equals 16 residues. The V and J ends lost 6 bases and 0 bases respectively, with 17 bases between them. Germline V gene sequence: CDR1 MDHEN, CDR2 SYDVKM. CDR3 region: CASSPNLSSMNTEAFF. The CDR3 bases are TGTGCCAGCAGCCCGAACCTCTCATCTATGAACACTGAAGCTTTCTTT.

This clone is medium-sized. The rearrangement joins TRBV7-9 to TRBJ2-2, with D possibly matching TRBD1 (5 bases). The CDR3 spans 16 residues. Trimming took 5 bases from V and 3 from J, leaving 16 bases between them. Germline values: CDR1 SEHNR, CDR2 FQNEAQ (reference sequence). CDR3 bases: TGTGCCAGCAGCCACATTAAGGGGCGCGACACCGGGGAGCTGTTTTTT. Its protein is CASSHIKGRDTGELFF.

The CDR3 region has the DNA TGTGCCAGCAGCACCACAGGTTACAATGAGCAGTTCTTC. This encodes CASSTTGYNEQFF. The V and J genes are TRBV7-9 and TRBJ2-1; D may be TRBD1 (5 bases). V gave up 5 bases and J gave up 4 bases, with 9 bases separating them. The germline V gene encodes CDR1 SEHNR and CDR2 FQNEAQ (reference sequence). The CDR3 consists of 13 residues. Full variable domain (missing parts from reference TRBV7-9 and TRBJ2-1): DTGVSQNPRHKITKRGQNVTFRCDPISEHNRLYWYRQTLGQGPEFLTYFQNEAQLEKSRLLSDRFSAERPKGSFSTLEIQRTEQGDSAMYLCASSTTGYNEQFFGPGTRLTVL.